Below, 28 T cell receptor beta chains from the same sample are listed, as sequenced in a study of T cell responses to AZD1222 COVID-19 vaccine. Repertoires were generated with immunoSEQ multiplex PCR, while TCRdb's copy carries only in-frame clones and drops some. The sample consists of some 150,000 clones, around nine tenths of them appearing once. The sequences come from peripheral blood, collected on day 0 of AZD1222 vaccination. Receptors were obtained from an adult in good health.

The rearrangement links TRBV7-9 to TRBJ2-1; 12 nucleotides align to TRBD2. The V and J ends lost 2 bases and 2 bases, in that order; junction bases with no gene match: 10. CDR3 length equals 19 residues. Germline values: CDR1 SEHNR, CDR2 FQNEAQ (reference sequence). The CDR3 DNA is TGTGCCAGCAGCTTATTTCGGCTAGCGGGAGGGAAGACCTACAATGAGCAGTTCTTC. Its translation is CASSLFRLAGGKTYNEQFF.

The chain carries TRBV18 and TRBJ2-7, with 12 bases aligning to TRBD1. Germline CDR1 and CDR2: KGHSH and LQKENI. The CDR3 contains 15 residues. V lost 3 bases to trimming and J lost 5 bases; unmatched junction nucleotides: 5. CDR3 DNA sequence: TGTGCCAGCTCACCCGGGACAGGGGGCGTCGACGAGCAGTACTTC. This translates into CASSPGTGGVDEQYF.

The chain carries TRBV19 and TRBJ1-5, with D possibly TRBD1 on 5 matching bases. Trimming removed 3 bases at V and 1 base at J, with 10 bases between. The CDR3 runs to 15 residues. CDR1 is LNHDA and CDR2 is SQIVND in the germline V gene (reference sequence). The CDR3 loop is CASSIPWGSNQPQHF. CDR3 sequence (DNA): TGTGCCAGTAGTATCCCATGGGGGAGCAATCAGCCCCAGCATTTT.

This sequence joins TRBV5-1 and TRBJ2-1; 9 bases agree with TRBD2. V gave up 2 bases and J gave up 4 bases; unmatched junction bases: 4. The CDR3 extends over 15 amino acids. The germline gives CDR1 SGHRS, CDR2 YFSETQ. The chain's CDR3 is CASSFAGGSYNEQFF. In DNA form, the CDR3 reads TGCGCCAGCAGCTTCGCGGGAGGGAGTTACAATGAGCAGTTCTTC.

This CDR3 reads CASTLLTIAGTTSGDTQYF. The CDR3 region has the DNA TGTGCCAGCACCCTACTTACTATTGCGGGGACCACGAGTGGAGATACGCAGTATTTT. The genes are TRBV5-6 and TRBJ2-3, with D perhaps matching TRBD2 (6 bases). The germline CDR1 and CDR2 sequences are SGHDT and YYEEEE. V was clipped by 6 bases and J by 5 bases, with 31 bases between them. This CDR3 has 19 residues.

This chain connects TRBV4-3 to TRBJ2-3; maybe TRBD1 (6 bases). V lost 0 bases to trimming and J lost 1 base, with 11 bases between them. The CDR3 length is 16 residues. Germline V CDR1 and CDR2: LGHNA, YSLEER. Written as DNA, the CDR3 is TGCGCCAGCAGCCAAGATCTCGCAGGGGGCACAGATACGCAGTATTTT. This encodes CASSQDLAGGTDTQYF.

The chain combines TRBV29-1 with TRBJ2-1, with D hard to call. The germline V gene encodes CDR1 SQVTM and CDR2 ANQGSEA. This CDR3 spans 11 amino acids. Trimming took 4 bases from V and 5 from J, leaving 6 bases between them. The CDR3: CSVGEHNEQFF. CDR3 in DNA: TGCAGCGTTGGGGAACACAATGAGCAGTTCTTC.

The gene calls are TRBV9 and TRBJ2-1; possibly TRBD2 for D (6 bases). The CDR3 covers 12 residues. V was cut by 3 bases and J by 9 bases, with 10 bases left in between. Looked up from germline, CDR1 is SGDLS and CDR2 is YYNGEE. The CDR3 coding sequence is TGTGCCAGCAGCGGGAGGGCAGGTGAGCAGTTCTTC. Its translation: CASSGRAGEQFF.

The chain combines TRBV7-2 with TRBJ2-5, with 7 nucleotides matching TRBD2. V shed 4 bases and J 5 bases; nucleotides not matched to a gene: 10. Germline V gives CDR1 SGHTA, CDR2 FQGNSA. CDR3 length: 15 residues. In DNA, the CDR3 is TGTGCCAGCAGCTCTTCGGGACTAATAAGGGAGACCCAGTACTTC. Translation gives CASSSSGLIRETQYF. Supplemented by reference TRBV7-2 and TRBJ2-5, the full variable domain reads GAGVSQSPSNKVTEKGKDVELRCDPISGHTALYWYRQSLGQGLEFLIYFQGNSAPDKSGLPSDRFSAERTGGSVSTLTIQRTQQEDSAVYLCASSSSGLIRETQYFGPGTRLLVL.

This chain joins TRBV15 and TRBJ1-4; D is perhaps TRBD1 (6 bases). The V end lost 2 bases, the J end lost 8 bases, and 15 bases lay between the germline ends. Per the germline V gene, CDR1 is LNHNV and CDR2 is YYDKDF (reference sequence). The length of the CDR3 is 15 residues. The CDR3, as DNA: TGTGCCACCAGCAGACCTTCCGGGACAAACGAAAAACTGTTTTTT. It encodes CATSRPSGTNEKLFF.

The chain joins TRBV11-2 to TRBJ2-4; D possibly corresponds to TRBD2 (6 bases). This CDR3 is 16 amino acids long. Looked up from germline, CDR1 is SGHAT and CDR2 is FQNNGV. Trimming left V 5 bases short and J 0 bases short, with 14 bases between. The chain's CDR3 is CASSPGLPLAKNIQYF. In DNA form, the CDR3 reads TGTGCCAGCAGCCCAGGACTACCCTTAGCCAAAAACATTCAGTACTTC.

In its sample, this clone was seen a few times. The chain recombines TRBV6-5 with TRBJ1-1; a weak D match, TRBD1 (6 bases). The CDR3 is 13 amino acids. Germline V gene data show CDR1 as MNHEY and CDR2 as SVGAGI. The ends were cut back, 2 bases at V and 3 bases at J, with 7 bases in the middle. CDR3 amino acids: CASSYEGDTEAFF. For the CDR3, the DNA is TGTGCCAGCAGTTACGAGGGGGACACTGAAGCTTTCTTT.

In this sample, this clone turned up once. At the DNA level, this CDR3 is encoded by other sequences in the same sample as well. The chain links TRBV7-2 to TRBJ1-1, with 7 bases that match TRBD1. Trimming removed 4 bases from V and 3 bases from J; junction bases left unmatched: 2. CDR1 and CDR2 (germline): SGHTA, FQGNSA. The CDR3 loop spans 13 amino acids. The CDR3 DNA is TGTGCCAGCAGCTCGCAGGGGGACACTGAAGCTTTCTTT. Its translation is CASSSQGDTEAFF.

The V gene is TRBV30, the J gene TRBJ2-1; perhaps TRBD2 as D (6 bases). Germline V lookup: CDR1 GTSNPN, CDR2 SVGIG (reference sequence). Deletions cut 8 bases from V and 5 bases from J, with 19 bases between. The CDR3 is 14 residues long. This CDR3 is CAVAEGGADNEQFF. For the CDR3, the DNA is TGTGCCGTTGCGGAGGGAGGAGCGGACAATGAGCAGTTCTTC.

The chain links TRBV5-1 to TRBJ1-1, with D possibly matching TRBD1 (5 bases). The germline gives CDR1 SGHRS, CDR2 YFSETQ. V was cut by 4 bases and J by 5 bases, with 21 bases left in between. The CDR3 is made up of 16 amino acids. The CDR3 DNA reads as TGCGCCAGCAGCCAAAGAGACCCGGGACGGCAGACTGAAGCTTTCTTT. Protein product: CASSQRDPGRQTEAFF.

V and J are TRBV9 and TRBJ2-2; 8 bases are shared with TRBD2. V was pared by 0 bases and J by 1 base, with 2 bases of the junction left unmatched. The CDR3 extends over 16 amino acids. Germline V gives CDR1 SGDLS, CDR2 YYNGEE. The CDR3 sequence: CASSVELAGNTGELFF. The CDR3 DNA reads as TGTGCCAGCAGCGTAGAGCTAGCGGGGAACACCGGGGAGCTGTTTTTT.

The chain has TRBV13 and TRBJ2-3, with no clear D. V lost 2 bases to trimming and J lost 0 bases, with 9 bases between them. Germline V lookup: CDR1 PRHDT, CDR2 FYEKMQ (reference sequence). The CDR3 has 15 amino acids. The CDR3 DNA follows: TGTGCCAGCAGCTTACACGCAACTAGCACAGATACGCAGTATTTT. The encoded protein is CASSLHATSTDTQYF.

This clone was seen many times. The chain combines TRBV11-2 with TRBJ2-7; D is unclear. Germline V gene lookup returns CDR1 SGHAT and CDR2 FQNNGV. The CDR3 consists of 15 residues. The germline V and J ends were trimmed by 1 base and 2 bases, with 12 bases remaining between them. The CDR3 reads CASSLGPVQTYEQYF. Here the CDR3 DNA reads TGTGCCAGCAGCTTAGGCCCCGTGCAGACCTACGAGCAGTACTTC.

The chain couples TRBV12-3 or TRBV12-4 to TRBJ2-7, with TRBD2 as a possible D gene (5 bases). This CDR3 comprises 13 residues. Deletions cut 5 bases from V and 4 bases from J, with 12 bases between. CDR3 DNA: TGTGCCAGCAGTCTAACTAGGGAGTACGAGCAGTACTTC. This encodes CASSLTREYEQYF.

The J gene is TRBJ2-5, the V gene TRBV20-1; no reliable D call. CDR3 length equals 11 residues. CDR1 is DFQATT and CDR2 is SNEGSKA in the germline V gene (reference sequence). V was trimmed by 5 bases and J by 4 bases, leaving 8 bases between them. CDR3 region: CSAGSRETQYF. As DNA, the CDR3 is TGCAGTGCTGGATCGCGAGAGACCCAGTACTTC.

The V gene is TRBV29-1, the J gene TRBJ1-5, with D maybe TRBD1 (5 bases). V lost 4 bases and J 4 bases, leaving 14 bases between the germline ends. This CDR3 region has 14 residues. Per germline, CDR1 SQVTM and CDR2 ANQGSEA. CDR3 protein: CSVVETDTNQPQHF. In nucleotides, the CDR3 is TGCAGCGTTGTTGAGACAGATACTAATCAGCCCCAGCATTTT.

The genes are TRBV4-2 and TRBJ2-2, with 11 bases aligning to TRBD2. The V gene end was trimmed by 4 bases and the J gene end by 7 bases; junction bases not matched to a gene: 23. Germline CDR1 reads LGHNA; CDR2 reads YNFKEQ. This CDR3 contains 21 residues. CDR3 sequence: CASSPSLPGLAVNRQNGELFF. DNA of the CDR3: TGTGCCAGCAGCCCATCTTTACCGGGACTAGCGGTTAACAGACAGAACGGGGAGCTGTTTTTT.

The rearrangement joins TRBV4-1 to TRBJ2-7; 8 nucleotides agree with TRBD2. This CDR3 is 13 amino acids long. CDR1 is MGHRA, CDR2 YSYEKL, per germline. Losses at the gene ends were 6 bases for V and 0 bases for J; bases not matched to a gene: 1. The CDR3 DNA follows: TGCGCCAGCAGGGGACTAGGCTCCTACGAGCAGTACTTC. It yields the protein CASRGLGSYEQYF.

This clone was seen once. This chain uses TRBV30 with TRBJ1-6; the D gene is possibly TRBD1 (6 bases). CDR3 length: 16 amino acids. V lost 8 bases and J lost 5, with 22 bases in between. Germline CDR1 GTSNPN, CDR2 SVGIG (reference sequence). DNA of the CDR3: TGTGCCGGTAACAGGGTTGGAGCTTGGAATAATTCACCCCTCCACTTT. As protein: CAGNRVGAWNNSPLHF.

DNA for the CDR3: TGTGCCAGCAGTGCCCGGACAACGAAATGGTACGAGCAGTACTTC. Amino acids: CASSARTTKWYEQYF. The chain is built from TRBV28 and TRBJ2-7, with D perhaps TRBD1 (5 bases). Trimming shortened V by 5 bases and J by 4 bases, and 18 bases separated the two germline ends. The CDR3 length is 15 residues. Germline V gene lookup returns CDR1 MDHEN and CDR2 SYDVKM.

The V gene is TRBV27, the J gene TRBJ2-2; 7 bases agree with TRBD1. V trimming: 6 bases; J trimming: 3 bases; junction bases outside the gene matches: 10. The CDR3 runs to 16 residues. The germline gives CDR1 MNHEY, CDR2 SMNVEV (reference sequence). The CDR3 region is CASRLLPGQYTGELFF. The CDR3 bases are TGTGCCAGCAGACTGCTCCCGGGACAGTACACCGGGGAGCTGTTTTTT.

In this sample, this clone turned up once. V gene TRBV2 combines with J gene TRBJ1-1, with 7 bases that match TRBD1. Unmatched junction bases numbered 3, after V lost 7 bases and J lost 1 base. The germline CDR1 and CDR2 sequences are SNHLY and FYNNEI. The CDR3 totals 13 residues. CDR3 bases: TGTGCCAGCAAGGACAGGCGGAACACTGAAGCTTTCTTT. Translating gives CASKDRRNTEAFF.

This chain's CDR3 is CASSFTSGNQETQYF. The CDR3 DNA sequence: TGTGCCAGCAGCTTCACAAGCGGGAACCAAGAGACCCAGTACTTC. The chain joins TRBV7-2 to TRBJ2-5; 7 bases agree with TRBD2. Trimming removed 3 bases from V and 0 bases from J; junction bases left unmatched: 4. The germline CDR1 and CDR2 sequences are SGHTA and FQGNSA. This CDR3 has 15 amino acids. The full variable domain, rest sourced from reference TRBV7-2 and TRBJ2-5, is GAGVSQSPSNKVTEKGKDVELRCDPISGHTALYWYRQSLGQGLEFLIYFQGNSAPDKSGLPSDRFSAERTGGSVSTLTIQRTQQEDSAVYLCASSFTSGNQETQYFGPGTRLLVL.